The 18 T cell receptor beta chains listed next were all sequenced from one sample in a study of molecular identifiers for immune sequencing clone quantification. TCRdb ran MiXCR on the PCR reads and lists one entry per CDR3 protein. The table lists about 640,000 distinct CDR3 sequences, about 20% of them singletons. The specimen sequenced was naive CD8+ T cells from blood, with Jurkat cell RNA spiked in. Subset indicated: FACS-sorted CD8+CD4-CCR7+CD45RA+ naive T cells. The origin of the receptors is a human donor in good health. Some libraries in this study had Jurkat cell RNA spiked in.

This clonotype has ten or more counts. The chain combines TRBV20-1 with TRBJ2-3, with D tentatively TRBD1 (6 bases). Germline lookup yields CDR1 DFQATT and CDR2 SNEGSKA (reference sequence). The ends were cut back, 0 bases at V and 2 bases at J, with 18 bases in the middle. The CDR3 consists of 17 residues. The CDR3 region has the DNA TGCAGTGCTAGAGACCAACAGCCCCGGGACAACACAGATACGCAGTATTTT. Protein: CSARDQQPRDNTDTQYF.

The CDR3 sequence is CSALLTEAFF. The CDR3 region has the DNA TGCAGTGCGCTATTAACTGAAGCTTTCTTT. The gene calls are TRBV20-1 and TRBJ1-1; D is ambiguous. The CDR3 extends over 10 amino acids. Between the trimmed V and J ends, which lost 6 bases and 5 bases, there was a span of 7 bases. In germline, CDR1 is DFQATT, CDR2 SNEGSKA (reference sequence).

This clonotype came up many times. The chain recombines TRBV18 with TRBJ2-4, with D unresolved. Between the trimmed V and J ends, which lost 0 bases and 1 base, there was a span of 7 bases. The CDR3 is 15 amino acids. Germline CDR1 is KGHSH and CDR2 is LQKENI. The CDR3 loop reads CASSPPGLAKNIQYF. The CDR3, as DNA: TGTGCCAGCTCACCACCGGGGTTGGCCAAAAACATTCAGTACTTC.

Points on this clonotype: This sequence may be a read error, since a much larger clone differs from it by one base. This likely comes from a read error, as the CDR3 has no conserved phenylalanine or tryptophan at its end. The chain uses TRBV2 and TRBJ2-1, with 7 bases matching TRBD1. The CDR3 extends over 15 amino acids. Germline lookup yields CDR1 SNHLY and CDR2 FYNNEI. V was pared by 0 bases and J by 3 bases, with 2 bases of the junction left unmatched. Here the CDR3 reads CASSEAGTDYNEQFL. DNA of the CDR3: TGTGCCAGCAGTGAAGCAGGGACAGACTACAATGAGCAGTTCCTC.

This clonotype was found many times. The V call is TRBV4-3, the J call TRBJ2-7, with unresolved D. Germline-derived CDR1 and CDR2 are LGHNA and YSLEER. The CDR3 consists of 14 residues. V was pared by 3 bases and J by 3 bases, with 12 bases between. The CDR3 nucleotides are TGCGCCAGCAGCCATGAGGTTTTGAGCTACGAGCAGTACTTC. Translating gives CASSHEVLSYEQYF.

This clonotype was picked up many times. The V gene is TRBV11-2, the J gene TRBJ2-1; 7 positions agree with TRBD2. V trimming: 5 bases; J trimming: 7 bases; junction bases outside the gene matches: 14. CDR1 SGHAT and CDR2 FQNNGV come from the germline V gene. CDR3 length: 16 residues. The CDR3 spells CASSPIGLVVVNEQFF. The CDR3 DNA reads TGTGCCAGCAGCCCTATAGGACTAGTCGTTGTGAATGAGCAGTTCTTC.

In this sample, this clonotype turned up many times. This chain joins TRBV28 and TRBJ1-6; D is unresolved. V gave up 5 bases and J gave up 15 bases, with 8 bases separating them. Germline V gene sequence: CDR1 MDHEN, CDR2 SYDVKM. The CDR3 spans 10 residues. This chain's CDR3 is CASSRGLLHF. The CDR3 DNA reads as TGTGCCAGCAGTCGCGGCCTCCTCCACTTT.

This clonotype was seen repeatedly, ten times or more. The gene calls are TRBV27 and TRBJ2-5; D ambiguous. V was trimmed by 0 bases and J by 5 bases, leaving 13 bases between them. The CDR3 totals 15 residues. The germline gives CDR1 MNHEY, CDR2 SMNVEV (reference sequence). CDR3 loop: CASSLSGPTTETQYF. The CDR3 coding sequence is TGTGCCAGCAGTTTATCCGGACCCACCACGGAGACCCAGTACTTC.

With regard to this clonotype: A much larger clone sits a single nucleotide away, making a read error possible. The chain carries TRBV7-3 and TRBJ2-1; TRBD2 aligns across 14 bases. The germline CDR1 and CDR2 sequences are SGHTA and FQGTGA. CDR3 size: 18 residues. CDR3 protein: CASSLTLGTSGSYNERFF. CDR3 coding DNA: TGTGCCAGCAGCTTAACTCTCGGGACTAGCGGGAGTTACAATGAGCGGTTCTTC.

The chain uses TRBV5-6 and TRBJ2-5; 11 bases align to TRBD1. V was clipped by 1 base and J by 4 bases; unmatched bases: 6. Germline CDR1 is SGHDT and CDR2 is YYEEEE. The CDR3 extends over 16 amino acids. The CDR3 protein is CASSLRGTGGRETQYF. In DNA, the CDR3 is TGTGCCAGCAGCTTGCGTGGGACAGGGGGACGAGAGACCCAGTACTTC.

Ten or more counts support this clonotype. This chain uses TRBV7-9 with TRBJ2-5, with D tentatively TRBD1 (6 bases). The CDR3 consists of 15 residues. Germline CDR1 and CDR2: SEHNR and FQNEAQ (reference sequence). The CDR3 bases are TGTACGATTACCGGGCAGGGGCTTTTTCAAGAGACCCAGTACTTC. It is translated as CTITGQGLFQETQYF. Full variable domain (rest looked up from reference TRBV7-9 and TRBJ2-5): DTGVSQNPRHKITKRGQNVTFRCDPISEHNRLYWYRQTLGQGPEFLTYFQNEAQLEKSRLLSDRFSAERPKGSFSTLEIQRTEQGDSAMYLCTITGQGLFQETQYFGPGTRLLVL.

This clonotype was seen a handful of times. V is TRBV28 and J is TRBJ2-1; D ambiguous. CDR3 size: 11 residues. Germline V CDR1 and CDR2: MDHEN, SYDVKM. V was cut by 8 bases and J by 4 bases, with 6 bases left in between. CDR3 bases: TGTGCCAGCGGCCCGTACAATGAGCAGTTCTTC. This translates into CASGPYNEQFF. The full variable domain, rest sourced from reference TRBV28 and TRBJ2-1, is DVKVTQSSRYLVKRTGEKVFLECVQDMDHENMFWYRQDPGLGLRLIYFSYDVKMKEKGDIPEGYSVSREKKERFSLILESASTNQTSMYLCASGPYNEQFFGPGTRLTVL.

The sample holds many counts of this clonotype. In DNA, the CDR3 is TGTGCCAGCAGTTACAGGGGGGGATACGAGCAGTACTTC. It specifies CASSYRGGYEQYF. The V and J genes are TRBV6-5 and TRBJ2-7; maybe TRBD2 (7 bases). CDR1 and CDR2 from the germline V gene are MNHEY and SVGAGI. V was pared by 2 bases and J by 4 bases, with 9 bases between. CDR3 size: 13 residues.

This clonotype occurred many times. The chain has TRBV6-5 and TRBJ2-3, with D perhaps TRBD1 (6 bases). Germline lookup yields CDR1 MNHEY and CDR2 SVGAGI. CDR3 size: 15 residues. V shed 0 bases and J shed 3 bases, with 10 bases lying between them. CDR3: CASSYSTQGTDTQYF. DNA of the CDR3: TGTGCCAGCAGTTACTCGACCCAGGGGACAGATACGCAGTATTTT.

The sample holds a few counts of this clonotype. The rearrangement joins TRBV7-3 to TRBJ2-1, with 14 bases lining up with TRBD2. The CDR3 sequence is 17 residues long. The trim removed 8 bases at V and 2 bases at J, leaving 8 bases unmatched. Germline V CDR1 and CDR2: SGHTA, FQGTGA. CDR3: CASGTGTSGGTYNEQFF. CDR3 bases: TGTGCCAGCGGTACTGGGACTAGCGGGGGAACCTACAATGAGCAGTTCTTC.

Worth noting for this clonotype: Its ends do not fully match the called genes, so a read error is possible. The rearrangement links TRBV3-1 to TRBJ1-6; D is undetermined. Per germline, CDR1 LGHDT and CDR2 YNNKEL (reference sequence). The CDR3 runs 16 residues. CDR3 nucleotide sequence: TGTGCCAGCAGCCAAGAGAGATTTACCTATAATTCACCCCTCCGCTTT. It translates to CASSQERFTYNSPLRF.

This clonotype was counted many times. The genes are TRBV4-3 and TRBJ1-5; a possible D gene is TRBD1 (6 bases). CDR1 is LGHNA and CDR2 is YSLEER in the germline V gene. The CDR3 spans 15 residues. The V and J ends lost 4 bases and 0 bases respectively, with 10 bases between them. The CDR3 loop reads CASSLLTGSNQPQHF. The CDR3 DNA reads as TGCGCCAGCAGCCTCCTGACAGGTAGCAATCAGCCCCAGCATTTT.

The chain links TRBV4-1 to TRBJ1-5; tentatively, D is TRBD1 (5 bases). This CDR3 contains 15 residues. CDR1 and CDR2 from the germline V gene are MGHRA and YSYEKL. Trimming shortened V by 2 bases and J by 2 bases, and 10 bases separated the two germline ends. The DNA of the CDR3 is TGCGCCAGCAGCCAATCCTTGGGGGGCAATCAGCCCCAGCATTTT. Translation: CASSQSLGGNQPQHF.